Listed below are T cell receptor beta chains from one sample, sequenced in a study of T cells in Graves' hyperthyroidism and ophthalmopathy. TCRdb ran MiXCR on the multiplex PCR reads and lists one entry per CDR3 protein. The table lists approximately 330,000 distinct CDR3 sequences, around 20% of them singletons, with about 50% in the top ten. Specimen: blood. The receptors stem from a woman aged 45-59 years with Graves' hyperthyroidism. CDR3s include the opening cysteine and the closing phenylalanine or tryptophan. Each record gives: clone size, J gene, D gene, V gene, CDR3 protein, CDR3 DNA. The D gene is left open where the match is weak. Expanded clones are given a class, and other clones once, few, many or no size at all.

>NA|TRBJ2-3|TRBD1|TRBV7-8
CASSPGQVADTQYF
TGTGCCAGCAGCCCGGGACAGGTCGCAGATACGCAGTATTTT
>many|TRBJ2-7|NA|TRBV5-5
CASSFVTASYEQYF
TGTGCCAGCAGCTTCGTGACAGCCTCCTACGAGCAGTACTTC
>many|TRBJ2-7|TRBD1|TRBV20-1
CSAPSGQGYEQYF
TGCAGTGCCCCGTCTGGACAGGGTTACGAGCAGTACTTC
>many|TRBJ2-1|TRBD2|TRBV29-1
CSVARTSGSYNEQFF
TGCAGCGTTGCCAGGACTAGCGGATCCTACAATGAGCAGTTCTTC
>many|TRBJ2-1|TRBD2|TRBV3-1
CASSRTSGRLYEQFF
TGTGCCAGCAGTCGAACTAGCGGGAGACTCTATGAGCAGTTCTTC
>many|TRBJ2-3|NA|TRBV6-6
CASSYLPRGDRGDTQYF
TGTGCCAGCAGTTACTTACCCAGGGGAGACCGTGGGGATACGCAGTATTTT
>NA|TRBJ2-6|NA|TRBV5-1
CASSRDGHSSGANVLTF
TGCGCCAGCAGCAGGGACGGACATAGCTCTGGGGCCAACGTCCTGACTTTC
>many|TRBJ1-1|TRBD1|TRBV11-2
CASSWTGGAEAFF
TGTGCCAGCAGCTGGACAGGGGGCGCTGAAGCTTTCTTT
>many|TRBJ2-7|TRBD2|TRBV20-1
CSARDQRRGVSYEQYF
TGCAGTGCTAGAGATCAGAGGCGGGGGGTTTCCTACGAGCAGTACTTC
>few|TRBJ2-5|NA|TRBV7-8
CASSLAHLEETQYF
TGTGCCAGCAGCTTAGCGCACTTAGAAGAGACCCAGTACTTC
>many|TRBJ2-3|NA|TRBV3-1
CASSQGSPFTQYF
TGTGCCAGCAGCCAAGGTTCTCCATTTACGCAGTATTTT
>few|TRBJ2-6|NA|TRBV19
CASSMGMSGANVLTF
TGTGCCAGTAGTATGGGAATGTCTGGGGCCAACGTCCTGACTTTC
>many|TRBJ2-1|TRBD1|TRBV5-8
CASSFRDRGPNEQFF
TGTGCCAGCAGCTTCCGGGACAGGGGCCCAAATGAGCAGTTCTTC
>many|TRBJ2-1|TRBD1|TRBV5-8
CASRPTGGQGYNEQFF
TGTGCCTCCCGCCCCACCGGGGGACAGGGCTACAATGAGCAGTTCTTC
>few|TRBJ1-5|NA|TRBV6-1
CASSDRVQPQHF
TGTGCCAGCAGTGACAGGGTACAGCCCCAGCATTTT
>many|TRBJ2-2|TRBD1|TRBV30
CAWSPGQGYGELFF
TGTGCCTGGAGTCCGGGACAGGGTTACGGGGAGCTGTTTTTT
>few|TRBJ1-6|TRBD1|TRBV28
CANSPEGQGNSPLHF
TGTGCCAACAGTCCGGAGGGACAGGGAAATTCACCCCTCCACTTT
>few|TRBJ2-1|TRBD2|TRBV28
CAGREIAGGPNEQFF
TGTGCCGGCAGAGAGATAGCGGGAGGGCCCAATGAGCAATTCTTC
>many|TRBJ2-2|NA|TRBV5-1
CASSSRREPAGELFF
TGCGCCAGCAGCTCCCGCCGGGAACCCGCCGGGGAGCTGTTTTTT
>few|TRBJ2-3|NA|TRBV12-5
CASGLGQRSTDTQYF
TGTGCTAGTGGTTTGGGACAGAGAAGCACAGATACGCAGTATTTT
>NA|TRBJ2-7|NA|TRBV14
CASSQDRISFYEQYF
TGTGCCAGCAGCCAAGATCGGATTAGTTTCTACGAGCAGTACTTC
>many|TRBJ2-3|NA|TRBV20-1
CSARSGNTQYF
TGCAGTGCTAGAAGCGGAAATACGCAGTATTTT
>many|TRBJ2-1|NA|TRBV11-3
CASSLAPSSYNEQFF
TGTGCCAGCAGCTTAGCCCCCAGCTCCTACAATGAGCAGTTCTTC
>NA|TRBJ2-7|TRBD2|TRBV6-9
CASSSLRTSGRNEQYF
TGTGCCAGCAGTTCCCTTCGGACTAGCGGGAGGAACGAGCAGTACTTC
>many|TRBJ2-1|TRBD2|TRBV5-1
CASSSSGSSYNEQFF
TGTGCCAGCAGCTCTAGCGGGAGCTCCTACAATGAGCAGTTCTTC
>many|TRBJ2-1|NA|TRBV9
CASSVRLNNEQFF
TGTGCCAGCAGCGTAAGACTAAACAATGAGCAGTTCTTC
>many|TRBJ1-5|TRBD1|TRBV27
CATQGQGPTQPQHF
TGTGCCACCCAGGGACAGGGTCCGACGCAGCCCCAGCATTTT
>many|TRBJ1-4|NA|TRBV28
CASSGTDNEKLFF
TGTGCCAGCAGTGGGACGGATAATGAAAAACTGTTTTTT